The entry below gives a single T cell receptor (beta chain) sequence along with its context. RNA amounts of about 0.45 to 1 ug underwent reverse transcription with random hexamers. Via MiXCR, TCRdb re-called the immunoSEQ multiplex PCR reads, giving one row per CDR3 protein. Of about 200,000 distinct CDR3 sequences listed, 91% are singletons. These data come from a study of CD8 T cells in Susac syndrome. Germline V CDR1 and CDR2: SGHAT, FQNNGV. V dropped 5 bases and J dropped 3 bases, with 10 bases sitting between them. CDR3 length: 14 amino acids. The gene calls are TRBV11-2 and TRBJ2-2, with D uncertain. Sequenced: CD4+ T cells from PBMCs. The sequence came from a human donor with Susac syndrome. CDR3 amino acids: CASSPTPDTGELFF. In DNA form, the CDR3 reads TGTGCCAGCAGCCCTACCCCAGACACCGGGGAGCTGTTTTTT.